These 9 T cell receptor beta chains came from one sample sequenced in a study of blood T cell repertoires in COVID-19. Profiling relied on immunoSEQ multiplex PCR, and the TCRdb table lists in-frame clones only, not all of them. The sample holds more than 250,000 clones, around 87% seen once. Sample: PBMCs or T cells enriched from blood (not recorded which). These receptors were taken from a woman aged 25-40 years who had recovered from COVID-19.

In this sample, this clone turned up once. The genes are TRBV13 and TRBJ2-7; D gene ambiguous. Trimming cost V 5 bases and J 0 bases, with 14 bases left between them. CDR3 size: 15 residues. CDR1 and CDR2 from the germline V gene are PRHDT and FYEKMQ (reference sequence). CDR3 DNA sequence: TGTGCCAGCAGCCGCAGACTTGGAAGCTCCTACGAGCAGTACTTC. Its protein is CASSRRLGSSYEQYF.

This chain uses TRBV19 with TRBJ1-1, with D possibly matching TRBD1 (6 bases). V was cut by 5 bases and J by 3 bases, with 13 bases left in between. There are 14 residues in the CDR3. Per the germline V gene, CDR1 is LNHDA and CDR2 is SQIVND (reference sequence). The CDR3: CASSFGAGDTEAFF. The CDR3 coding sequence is TGTGCCAGTAGTTTCGGGGCAGGGGACACTGAAGCTTTCTTT.

CDR3 coding DNA: TGTGCCAGCAGCTTTGGGACTTCTGGAAACACCATATATTTT. It translates to CASSFGTSGNTIYF. This chain joins TRBV5-4 and TRBJ1-3, with D possibly being TRBD1 (5 bases). Germline V gives CDR1 SGHNT, CDR2 YYREEE (reference sequence). CDR3 length: 14 amino acids. V lost 2 bases and J 1 base, leaving 7 bases between the germline ends.

The CDR3 loop is CASSSKGPGQAVYEQYF. CDR3 nucleotide sequence: TGTGCCAGCAGCTCAAAGGGCCCTGGACAAGCCGTCTACGAGCAGTACTTC. The V and J genes are TRBV21-1 and TRBJ2-7; TRBD1 is the table's D call, not checked against the DNA. TRBV21-1 is annotated as a pseudogene. The CDR3 runs to 17 residues.

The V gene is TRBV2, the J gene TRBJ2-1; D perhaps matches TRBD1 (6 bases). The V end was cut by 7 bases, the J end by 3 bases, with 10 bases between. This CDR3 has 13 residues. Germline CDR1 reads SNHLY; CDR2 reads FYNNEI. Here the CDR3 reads CASMGAGYNEQFF. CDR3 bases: TGTGCCAGCATGGGGGCCGGCTACAATGAGCAGTTCTTC. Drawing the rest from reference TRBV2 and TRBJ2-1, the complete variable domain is EPEVTQTPSHQVTQMGQEVILRCVPISNHLYFYWYRQILGQKVEFLVSFYNNEISEKSEIFDDQFSVERPDGSNFTLKIRSTKLEDSAMYFCASMGAGYNEQFFGPGTRLTVL.

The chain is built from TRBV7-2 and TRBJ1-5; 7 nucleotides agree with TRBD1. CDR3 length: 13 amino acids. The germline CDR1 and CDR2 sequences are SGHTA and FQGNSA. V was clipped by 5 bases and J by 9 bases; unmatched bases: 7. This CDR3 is CASSLQGIRPQHF. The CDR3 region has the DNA TGTGCCAGCAGCCTACAGGGGATACGGCCCCAGCATTTT.

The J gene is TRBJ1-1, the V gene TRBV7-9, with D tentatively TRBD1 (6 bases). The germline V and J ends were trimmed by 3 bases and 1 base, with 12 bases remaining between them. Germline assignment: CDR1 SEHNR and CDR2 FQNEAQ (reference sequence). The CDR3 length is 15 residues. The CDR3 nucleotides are TGTGCCAGCAGCTTGGCACAGGGCACGAACACTGAAGCTTTCTTT. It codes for CASSLAQGTNTEAFF. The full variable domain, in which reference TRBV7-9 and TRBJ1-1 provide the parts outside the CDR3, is DTGVSQNPRHKITKRGQNVTFRCDPISEHNRLYWYRQTLGQGPEFLTYFQNEAQLEKSRLLSDRFSAERPKGSFSTLEIQRTEQGDSAMYLCASSLAQGTNTEAFFGQGTRLTVV.

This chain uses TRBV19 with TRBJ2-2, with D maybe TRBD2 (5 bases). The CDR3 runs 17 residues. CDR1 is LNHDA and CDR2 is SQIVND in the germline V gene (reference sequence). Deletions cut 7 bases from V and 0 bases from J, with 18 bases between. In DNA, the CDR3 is TGTGCCAGTAATCTCATCGGCGGGCCGACGAACACCGGGGAGCTGTTTTTT. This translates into CASNLIGGPTNTGELFF.

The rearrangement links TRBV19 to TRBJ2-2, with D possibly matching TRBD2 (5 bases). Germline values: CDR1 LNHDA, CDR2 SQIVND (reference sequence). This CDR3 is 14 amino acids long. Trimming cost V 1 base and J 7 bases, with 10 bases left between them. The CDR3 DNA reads TGTGCCAGTAGTATAGTCCGAAGCGGCGGGGAGCTGTTTTTT. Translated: CASSIVRSGGELFF.